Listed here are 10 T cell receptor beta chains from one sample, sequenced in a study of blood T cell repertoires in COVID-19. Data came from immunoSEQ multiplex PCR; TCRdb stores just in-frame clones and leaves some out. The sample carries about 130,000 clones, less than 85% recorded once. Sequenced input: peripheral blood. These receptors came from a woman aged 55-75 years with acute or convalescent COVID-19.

CDR3 DNA: TGTGCCAGCAGCCAAGAGATCGTCCGCTTACAGGGGAGGCAGTATTTT. Protein: CASSQEIVRLQGRQYF. This chain joins TRBV3-1 (or the pseudogene TRBV3-2) and TRBJ2-3, with TRBD1 matching 7 bases. CDR1 and CDR2 from the germline V gene are LGHDT and YNNKEL (reference sequence). V was clipped by 0 bases and J by 11 bases; unmatched bases: 14. This CDR3 contains 16 residues.

The DNA for the CDR3 is TGTGCCAGCAGTGAAACAAAAATGAACACTGAAGCTTTCTTT. This codes for CASSETKMNTEAFF. The V and J genes are TRBV25-1 and TRBJ1-1; D remains unclear. Trimming pared 2 bases from V and 0 bases from J, leaving 7 bases between. The CDR3 has 14 amino acids. Germline assignment: CDR1 MGHDK and CDR2 SYGVNS.

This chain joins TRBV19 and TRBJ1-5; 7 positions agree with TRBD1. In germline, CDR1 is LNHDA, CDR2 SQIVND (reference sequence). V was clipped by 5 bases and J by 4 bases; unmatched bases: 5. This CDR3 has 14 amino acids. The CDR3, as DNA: TGTGCCAGTAGTCGTGCAGGGGGGAATCAGCCCCAGCATTTT. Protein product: CASSRAGGNQPQHF.

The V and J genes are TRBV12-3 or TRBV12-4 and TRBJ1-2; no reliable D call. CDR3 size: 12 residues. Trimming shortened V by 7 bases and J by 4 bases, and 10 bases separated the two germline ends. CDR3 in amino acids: CASTGQVYGYTF. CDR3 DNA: TGTGCCAGCACCGGCCAGGTCTATGGCTACACCTTC.

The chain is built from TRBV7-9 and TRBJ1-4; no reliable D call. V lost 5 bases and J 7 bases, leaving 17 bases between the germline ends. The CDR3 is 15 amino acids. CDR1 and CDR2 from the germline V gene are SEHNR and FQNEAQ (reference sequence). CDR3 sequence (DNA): TGTGCCAGCAGCCCAGGTGTGGGAGTCCGTGAAAAACTGTTTTTT. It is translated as CASSPGVGVREKLFF.

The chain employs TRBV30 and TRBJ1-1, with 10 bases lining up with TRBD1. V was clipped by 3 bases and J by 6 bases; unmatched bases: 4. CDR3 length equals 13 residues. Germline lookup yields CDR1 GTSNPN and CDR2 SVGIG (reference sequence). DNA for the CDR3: TGTGCCTGGAGGGACAGGGGGACAGCTGAAGCTTTCTTT. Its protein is CAWRDRGTAEAFF.

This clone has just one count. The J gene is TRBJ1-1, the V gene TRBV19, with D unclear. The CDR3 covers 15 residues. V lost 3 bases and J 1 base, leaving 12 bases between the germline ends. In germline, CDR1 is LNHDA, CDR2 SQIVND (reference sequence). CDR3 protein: CASSIQALSNTEAFF. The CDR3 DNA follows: TGTGCCAGTAGTATTCAGGCACTCTCGAACACTGAAGCTTTCTTT.

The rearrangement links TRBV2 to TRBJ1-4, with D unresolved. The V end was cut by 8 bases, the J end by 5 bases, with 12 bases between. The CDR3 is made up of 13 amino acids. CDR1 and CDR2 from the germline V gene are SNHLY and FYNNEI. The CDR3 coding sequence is TGTGCCAGCCTTGCTGCAGGCAATGAAAAACTGTTTTTT. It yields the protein CASLAAGNEKLFF.

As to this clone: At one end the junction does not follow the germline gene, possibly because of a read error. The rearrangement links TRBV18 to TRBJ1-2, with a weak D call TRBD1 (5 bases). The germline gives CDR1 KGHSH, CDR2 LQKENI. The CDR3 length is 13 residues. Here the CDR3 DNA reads TGTGCCAGCTCACCACCCGGGACGTCAGGGACTTACTTC. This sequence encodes CASSPPGTSGTYF.

CDR3 sequence reads: CASTPRSLYRDNTDTQYF. CDR3 coding DNA: TGTGCCAGCACCCCCCGGTCCCTCTACCGGGACAACACAGATACGCAGTATTTT. This chain connects TRBV5-5 to TRBJ2-3, with D maybe TRBD1 (6 bases). From germline, CDR1 is SGHKS and CDR2 YYEKEE (reference sequence). V was shortened by 6 bases and J by 2 bases, with 25 bases between the two germline ends. CDR3 length: 18 amino acids. Together with reference TRBV5-5 and TRBJ2-3, the CDR3 gives the full variable domain: DAGVTQSPTHLIKTRGQQVTLRCSPISGHKSVSWYQQVLGQGPQFIFQYYEKEERGRGNFPDRFSARQFPNYSSELNVNALLLGDSALYLCASTPRSLYRDNTDTQYFGPGTRLTVL.